The TCR beta chain under discussion was sequenced for a study of T cells in Graves' hyperthyroidism and ophthalmopathy. TCR beta CDR3 sequences were amplified from RNA transcripts. First-round RT-PCR with HTBI primers amplified the TCR CDR3 region. MiXCR, run by TCRdb on the multiplex PCR reads, gives a single entry per CDR3 protein. The sample records around 420,000 distinct CDR3 sequences, approximately 15% being singletons. The table lists this clonotype with many counts. Germline CDR1 reads LGHDT; CDR2 reads YNNKEL (reference sequence). The V segment lost 4 bases and the J segment 5 bases; nucleotides outside the gene matches: 6. The CDR3 has 14 amino acids.

This chain links TRBV3-1 with TRBJ2-5; 8 nucleotides line up with TRBD1. The receptor was isolated from a woman under 30 with Graves' hyperthyroidism. The sequenced sample consisted of blood. The CDR3 DNA reads TGTGCCAGCAGCCCGGGGACAGGAGACGAGACCCAGTACTTC. As protein: CASSPGTGDETQYF.